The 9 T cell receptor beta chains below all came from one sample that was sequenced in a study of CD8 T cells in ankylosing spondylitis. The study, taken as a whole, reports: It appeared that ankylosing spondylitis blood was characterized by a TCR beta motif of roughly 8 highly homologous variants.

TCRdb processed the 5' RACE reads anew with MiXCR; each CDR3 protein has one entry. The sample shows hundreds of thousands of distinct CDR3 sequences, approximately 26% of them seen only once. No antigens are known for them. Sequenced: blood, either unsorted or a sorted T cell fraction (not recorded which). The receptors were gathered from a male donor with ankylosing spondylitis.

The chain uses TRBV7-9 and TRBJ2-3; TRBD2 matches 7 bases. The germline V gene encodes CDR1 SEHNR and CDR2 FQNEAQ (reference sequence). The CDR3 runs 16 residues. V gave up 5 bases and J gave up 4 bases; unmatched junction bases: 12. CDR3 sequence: CASSPRTSARADTQYF. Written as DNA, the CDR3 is TGTGCCAGCAGCCCCCGGACTAGTGCCCGGGCAGATACGCAGTATTTT.

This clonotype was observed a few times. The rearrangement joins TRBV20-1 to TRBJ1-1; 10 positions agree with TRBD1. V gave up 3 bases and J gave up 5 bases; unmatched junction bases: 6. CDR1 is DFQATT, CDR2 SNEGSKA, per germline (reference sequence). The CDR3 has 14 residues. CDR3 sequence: CSARGQGRWTEAFF. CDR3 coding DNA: TGCAGTGCTAGGGGACAGGGGCGGTGGACTGAAGCTTTCTTT.

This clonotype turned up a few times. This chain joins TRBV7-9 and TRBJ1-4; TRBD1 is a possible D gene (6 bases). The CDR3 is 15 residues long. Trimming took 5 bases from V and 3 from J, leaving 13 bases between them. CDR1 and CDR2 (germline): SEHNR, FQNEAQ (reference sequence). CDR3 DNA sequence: TGTGCCAGCAGCCGACCCGGGACACCTAATGAAAAACTGTTTTTT. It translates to CASSRPGTPNEKLFF.

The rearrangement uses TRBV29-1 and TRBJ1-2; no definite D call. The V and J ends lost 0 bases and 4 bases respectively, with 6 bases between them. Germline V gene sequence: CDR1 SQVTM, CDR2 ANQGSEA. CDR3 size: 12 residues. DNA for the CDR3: TGCAGCGTTGAAGAGAGACTCTATGGCTACACCTTC. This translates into CSVEERLYGYTF.

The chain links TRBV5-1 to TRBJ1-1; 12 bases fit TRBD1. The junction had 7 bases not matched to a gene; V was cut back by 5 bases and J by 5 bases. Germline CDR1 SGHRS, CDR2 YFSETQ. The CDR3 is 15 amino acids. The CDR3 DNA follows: TGCGCCAGCAGAGCGGGGACAGGGGGCTGGACTGAAGCTTTCTTT. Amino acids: CASRAGTGGWTEAFF.

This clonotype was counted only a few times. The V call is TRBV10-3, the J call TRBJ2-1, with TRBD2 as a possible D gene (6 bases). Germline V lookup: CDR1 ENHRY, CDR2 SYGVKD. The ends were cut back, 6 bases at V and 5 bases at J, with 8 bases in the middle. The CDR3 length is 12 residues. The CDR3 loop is CAIRPSDNEQFF. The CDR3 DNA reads TGTGCCATCAGGCCTAGCGACAATGAGCAGTTCTTC.

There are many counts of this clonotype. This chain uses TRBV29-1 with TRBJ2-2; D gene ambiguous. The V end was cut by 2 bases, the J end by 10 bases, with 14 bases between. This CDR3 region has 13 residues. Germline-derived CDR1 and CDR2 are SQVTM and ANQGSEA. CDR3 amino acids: CSVEILSDTELFF. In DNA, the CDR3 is TGCAGCGTTGAAATCCTGTCAGACACGGAGCTGTTTTTT.

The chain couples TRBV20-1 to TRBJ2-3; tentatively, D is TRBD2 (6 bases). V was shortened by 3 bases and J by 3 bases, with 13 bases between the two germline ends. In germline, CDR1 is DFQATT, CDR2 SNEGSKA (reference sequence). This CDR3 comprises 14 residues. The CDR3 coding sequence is TGCAGTGCTAGTGATTCGGGAGTAACAGATACGCAGTATTTT. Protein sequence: CSASDSGVTDTQYF.

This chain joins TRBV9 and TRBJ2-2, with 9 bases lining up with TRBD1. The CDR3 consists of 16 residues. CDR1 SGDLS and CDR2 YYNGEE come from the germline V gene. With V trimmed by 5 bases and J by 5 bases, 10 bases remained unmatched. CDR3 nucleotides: TGTGCCAGCAGGAAAACAGGGGGCGCAGGTACCGGGGAGCTGTTTTTT. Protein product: CASRKTGGAGTGELFF. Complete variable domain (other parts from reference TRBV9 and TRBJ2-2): DSGVTQTPKHLITATGQRVTLRCSPRSGDLSVYWYQQSLDQGLQFLIQYYNGEERAKGNILERFSAQQFPDLHSELNLSSLELGDSALYFCASRKTGGAGTGELFFGEGSRLTVL.